This TCR beta chain was sequenced during a study of T cells after yellow fever vaccination. Overall study findings and caveats: Boosting was followed by the reappearance of most primary-vaccination clones (around 96% CD4, around 91% CD8). The CD4 and CD8 compartments had a small share of their clonotypes in common. Repertoires sorted by FACS could include abundant clonotypes that are contaminants from the bulk population.

With regard to this clonotype: Its antigen is unknown. This could be a read error, since a much larger clone is one nucleotide away.

The V gene's germline CDR1 is SGHRS and CDR2 YFSETQ. The CDR3 loop spans 17 amino acids. TCRdb re-derived calls from the 5' RACE reads in MiXCR, one entry per CDR3 protein. In the table there are 95,000 to 150,000 distinct CDR3 sequences, nearly 7.5% of which are singletons. The starting material was CD4+ T cells sorted from PBMCs, obtained roughly 10 days after the first yellow fever vaccination. This receptor was taken from a man aged 18 to 29 who received the YFV17D yellow fever vaccine. The chain recombines TRBV5-1 with TRBJ2-5, with TRBD2 identical over 11 bases. The CDR3 DNA reads as TGCGCCATCAGCCCCCGGATTCCTAGCGGGGGGAAGGAGACCCAGTACTTC. Translation gives CAISPRIPSGGKETQYF.